This TCR beta chain stems from a study of blood T cell repertoires in COVID-19. Method: immunoSEQ multiplex PCR; TCRdb's copy keeps in-frame clones and lacks some. The sample lists more than 450,000 clones, approximately 90% occurring once. Germline lookup yields CDR1 SEHNR and CDR2 FQNEAQ (reference sequence). With V trimmed by 4 bases and J by 0 bases, 8 bases remained unmatched. This CDR3 contains 16 residues. The clonotype was recovered from a woman under 30 who had recovered from COVID-19. This rearrangement joins TRBV7-9 to TRBJ1-2, with 7 bases fitting TRBD1. Sequenced material: PBMCs or T cells enriched from blood (not recorded which). The CDR3: CASSSWTDRPNYGYTF. The CDR3 DNA sequence: TGTGCCAGCAGCTCTTGGACGGACAGGCCTAACTATGGCTACACCTTC.